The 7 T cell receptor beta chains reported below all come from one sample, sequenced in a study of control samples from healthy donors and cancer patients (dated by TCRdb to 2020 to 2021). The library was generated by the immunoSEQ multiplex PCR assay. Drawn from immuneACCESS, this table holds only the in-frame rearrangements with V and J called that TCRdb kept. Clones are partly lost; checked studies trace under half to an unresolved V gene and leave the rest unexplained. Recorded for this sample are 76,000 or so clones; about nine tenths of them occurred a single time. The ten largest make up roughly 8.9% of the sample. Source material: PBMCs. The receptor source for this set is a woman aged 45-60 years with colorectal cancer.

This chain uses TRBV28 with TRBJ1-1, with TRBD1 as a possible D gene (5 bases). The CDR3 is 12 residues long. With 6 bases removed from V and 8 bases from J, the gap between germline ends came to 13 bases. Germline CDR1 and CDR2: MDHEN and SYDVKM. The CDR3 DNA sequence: TGTGCCAGCAGACGCGGCCGGGGGGAAGCTTTCTTT. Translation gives CASRRGRGEAFF.

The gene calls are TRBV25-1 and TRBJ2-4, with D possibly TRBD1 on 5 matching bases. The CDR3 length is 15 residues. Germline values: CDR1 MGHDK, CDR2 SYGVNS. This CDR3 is CAAVTGRAAKNIQYF. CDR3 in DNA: TGTGCAGCAGTAACGGGCAGGGCGGCCAAAAACATTCAGTACTTC.

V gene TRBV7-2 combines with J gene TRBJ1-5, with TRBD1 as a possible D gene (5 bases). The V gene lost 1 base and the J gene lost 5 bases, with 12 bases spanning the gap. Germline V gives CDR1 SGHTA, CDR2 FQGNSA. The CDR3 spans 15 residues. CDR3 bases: TGTGCCAGCAGCTTAGGTCCAACAGGACATCAGCCCCAGCATTTT. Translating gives CASSLGPTGHQPQHF.

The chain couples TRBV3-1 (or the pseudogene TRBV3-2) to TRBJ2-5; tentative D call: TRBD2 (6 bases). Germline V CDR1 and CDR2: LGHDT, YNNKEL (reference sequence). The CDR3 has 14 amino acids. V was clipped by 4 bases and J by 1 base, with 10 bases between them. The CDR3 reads CASSPTGVQETQYF. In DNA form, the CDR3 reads TGTGCCAGCAGCCCTACGGGGGTCCAAGAGACCCAGTACTTC.

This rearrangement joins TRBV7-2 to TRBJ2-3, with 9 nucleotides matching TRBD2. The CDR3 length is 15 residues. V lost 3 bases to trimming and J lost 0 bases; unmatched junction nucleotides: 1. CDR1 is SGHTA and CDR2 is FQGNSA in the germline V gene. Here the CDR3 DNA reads TGTGCCAGCAGCTTGGGACTAGCTAGCACAGATACGCAGTATTTT. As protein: CASSLGLASTDTQYF. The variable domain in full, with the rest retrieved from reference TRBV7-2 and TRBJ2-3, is GAGVSQSPSNKVTEKGKDVELRCDPISGHTALYWYRQSLGQGLEFLIYFQGNSAPDKSGLPSDRFSAERTGGSVSTLTIQRTQQEDSAVYLCASSLGLASTDTQYFGPGTRLTVL.

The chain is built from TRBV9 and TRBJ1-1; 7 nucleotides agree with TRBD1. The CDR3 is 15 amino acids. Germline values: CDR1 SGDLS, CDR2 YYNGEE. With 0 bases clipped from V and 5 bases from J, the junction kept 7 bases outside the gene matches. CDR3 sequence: CASSVGGRGQTEAFF. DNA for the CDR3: TGTGCCAGCAGCGTAGGAGGAAGGGGGCAAACTGAAGCTTTCTTT.

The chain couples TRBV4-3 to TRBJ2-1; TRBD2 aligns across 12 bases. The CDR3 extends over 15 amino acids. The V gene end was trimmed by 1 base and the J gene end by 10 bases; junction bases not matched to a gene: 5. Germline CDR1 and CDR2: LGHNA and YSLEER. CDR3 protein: CASSQVLAGGVEQFF. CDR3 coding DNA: TGCGCCAGCAGCCAAGTGCTAGCGGGGGGGGTCGAGCAGTTCTTC.